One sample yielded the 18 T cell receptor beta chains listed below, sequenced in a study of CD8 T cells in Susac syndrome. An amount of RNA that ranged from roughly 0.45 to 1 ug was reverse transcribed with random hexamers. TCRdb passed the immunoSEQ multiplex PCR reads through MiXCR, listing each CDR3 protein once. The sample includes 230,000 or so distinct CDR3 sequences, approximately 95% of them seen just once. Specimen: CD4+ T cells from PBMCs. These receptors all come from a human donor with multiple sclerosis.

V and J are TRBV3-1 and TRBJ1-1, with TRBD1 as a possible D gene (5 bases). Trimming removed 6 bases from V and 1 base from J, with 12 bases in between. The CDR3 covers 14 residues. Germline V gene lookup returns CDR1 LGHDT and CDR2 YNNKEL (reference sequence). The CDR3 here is CASSRQTPNTEAFF. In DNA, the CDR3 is TGTGCCAGCAGTAGACAGACCCCGAACACTGAAGCTTTCTTT.

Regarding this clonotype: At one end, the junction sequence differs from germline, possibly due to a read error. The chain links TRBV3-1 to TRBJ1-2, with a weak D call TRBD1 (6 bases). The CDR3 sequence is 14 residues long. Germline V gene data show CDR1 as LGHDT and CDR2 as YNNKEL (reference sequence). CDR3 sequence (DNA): TGTGCCAGCAGCCACCCCGGACAGAACTTTGGCTACACCTTC. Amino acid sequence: CASSHPGQNFGYTF.

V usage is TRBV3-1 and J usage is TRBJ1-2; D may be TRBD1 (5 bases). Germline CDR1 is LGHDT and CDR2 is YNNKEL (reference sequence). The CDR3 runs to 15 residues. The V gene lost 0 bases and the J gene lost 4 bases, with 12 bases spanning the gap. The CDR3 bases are TGTGCCAGCAGCCAAGAGGCAGGGAACCTCTATGGCTACACCTTC. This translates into CASSQEAGNLYGYTF.

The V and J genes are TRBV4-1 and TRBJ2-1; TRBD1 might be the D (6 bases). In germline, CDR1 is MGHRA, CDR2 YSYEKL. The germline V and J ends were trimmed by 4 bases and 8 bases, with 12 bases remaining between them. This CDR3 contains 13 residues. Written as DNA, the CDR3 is TGCGCCAGCAGCCGTGACAGGCAGGATGAGCAGTTCTTC. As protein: CASSRDRQDEQFF.

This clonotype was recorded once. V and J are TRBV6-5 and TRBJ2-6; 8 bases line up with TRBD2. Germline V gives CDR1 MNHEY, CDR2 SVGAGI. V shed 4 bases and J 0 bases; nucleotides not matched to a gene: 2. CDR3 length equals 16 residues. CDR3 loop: CASSLAGNSGANVLTF. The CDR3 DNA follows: TGTGCCAGCAGTTTAGCGGGAAACTCTGGGGCCAACGTCCTGACTTTC.

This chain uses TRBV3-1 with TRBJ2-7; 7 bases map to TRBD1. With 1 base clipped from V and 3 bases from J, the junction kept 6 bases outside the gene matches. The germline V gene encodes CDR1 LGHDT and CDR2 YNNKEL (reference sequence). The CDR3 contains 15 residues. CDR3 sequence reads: CASSQAGTAGYEQYF. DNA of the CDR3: TGTGCCAGCAGCCAAGCCGGGACAGCCGGCTACGAGCAGTACTTC.

The DNA for the CDR3 is TGTGCCAGCTCCGAGGCGGTTGGGTACGAGCAGTACTTC. It encodes CASSEAVGYEQYF. This sequence joins TRBV9 and TRBJ2-7, with no clear D. V was pared by 7 bases and J by 4 bases, with 15 bases between. This CDR3 has 13 amino acids. From germline, CDR1 is SGDLS and CDR2 YYNGEE.

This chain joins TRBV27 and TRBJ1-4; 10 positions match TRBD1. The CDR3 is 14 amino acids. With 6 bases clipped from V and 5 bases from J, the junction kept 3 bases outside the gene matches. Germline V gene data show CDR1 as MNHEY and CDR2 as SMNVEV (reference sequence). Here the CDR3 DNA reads TGTGCCAGCAGCCCGGGACAGGGGAATGAAAAACTGTTTTTT. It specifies CASSPGQGNEKLFF.

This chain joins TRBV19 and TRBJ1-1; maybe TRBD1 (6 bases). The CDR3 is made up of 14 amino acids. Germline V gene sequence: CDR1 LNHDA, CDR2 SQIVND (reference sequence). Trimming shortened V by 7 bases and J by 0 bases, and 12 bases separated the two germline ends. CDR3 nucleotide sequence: TGTGCCAGTATGGGGGCAAGCATGAACACTGAAGCTTTCTTT. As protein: CASMGASMNTEAFF. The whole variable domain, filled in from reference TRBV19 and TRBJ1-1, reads DGGITQSPKYLFRKEGQNVTLSCEQNLNHDAMYWYRQDPGQGLRLIYYSQIVNDFQKGDIAEGYSVSREKKESFPLTVTSAQKNPTAFYLCASMGASMNTEAFFGQGTRLTVV.

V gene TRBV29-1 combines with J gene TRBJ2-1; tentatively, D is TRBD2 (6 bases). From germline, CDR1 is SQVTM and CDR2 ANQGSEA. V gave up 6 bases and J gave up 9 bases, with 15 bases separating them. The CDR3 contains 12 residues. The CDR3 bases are TGCAGCGTCATCAGACTAGGTGGTGAGCAGTTCTTC. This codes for CSVIRLGGEQFF.

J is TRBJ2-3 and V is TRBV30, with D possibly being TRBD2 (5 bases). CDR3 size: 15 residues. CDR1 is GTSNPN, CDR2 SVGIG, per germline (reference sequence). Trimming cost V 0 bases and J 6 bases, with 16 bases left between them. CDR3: CAWSVPLARRDTQYF. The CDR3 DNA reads TGTGCCTGGAGTGTACCTCTAGCCCGCCGGGATACGCAGTATTTT.

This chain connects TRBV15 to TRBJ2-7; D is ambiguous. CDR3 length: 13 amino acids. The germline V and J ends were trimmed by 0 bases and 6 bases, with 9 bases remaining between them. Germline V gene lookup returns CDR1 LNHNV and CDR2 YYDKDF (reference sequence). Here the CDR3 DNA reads TGTGCCACCAGCAGAGATCCCCAGGCCGAGCAGTACTTC. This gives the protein CATSRDPQAEQYF.

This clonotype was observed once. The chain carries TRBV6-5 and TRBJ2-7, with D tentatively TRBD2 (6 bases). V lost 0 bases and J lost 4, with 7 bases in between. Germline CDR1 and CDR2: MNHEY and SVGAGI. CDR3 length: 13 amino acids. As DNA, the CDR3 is TGTGCCAGCAGTTACTCCGCGGGGTACGAGCAGTACTTC. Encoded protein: CASSYSAGYEQYF.

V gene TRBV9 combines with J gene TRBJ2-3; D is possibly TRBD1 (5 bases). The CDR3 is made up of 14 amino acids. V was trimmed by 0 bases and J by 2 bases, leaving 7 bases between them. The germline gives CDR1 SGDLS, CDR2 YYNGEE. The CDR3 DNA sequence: TGTGCCAGCAGCGTAGAAGGGGTCACAGATACGCAGTATTTT. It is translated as CASSVEGVTDTQYF.

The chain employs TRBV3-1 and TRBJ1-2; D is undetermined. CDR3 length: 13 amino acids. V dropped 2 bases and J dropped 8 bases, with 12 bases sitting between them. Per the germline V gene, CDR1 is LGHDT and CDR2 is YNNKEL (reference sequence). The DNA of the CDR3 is TGTGCCAGCAGCCAATTAGGCTCGGGGGGCTACACCTTC. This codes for CASSQLGSGGYTF.

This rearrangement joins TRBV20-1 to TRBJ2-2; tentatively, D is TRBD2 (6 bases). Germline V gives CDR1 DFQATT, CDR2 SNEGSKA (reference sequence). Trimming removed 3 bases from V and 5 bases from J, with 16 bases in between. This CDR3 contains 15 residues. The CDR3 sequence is CSASSPGVGTGELFF. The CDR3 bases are TGCAGTGCTAGTTCCCCGGGAGTGGGGACCGGGGAGCTGTTTTTT.

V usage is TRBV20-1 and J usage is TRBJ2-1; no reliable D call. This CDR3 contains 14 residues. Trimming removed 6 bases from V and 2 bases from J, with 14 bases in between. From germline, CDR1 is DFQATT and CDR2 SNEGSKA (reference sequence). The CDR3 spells CSAESSTPYNEQFF. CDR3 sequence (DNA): TGCAGTGCCGAGTCTAGTACCCCCTACAATGAGCAGTTCTTC.

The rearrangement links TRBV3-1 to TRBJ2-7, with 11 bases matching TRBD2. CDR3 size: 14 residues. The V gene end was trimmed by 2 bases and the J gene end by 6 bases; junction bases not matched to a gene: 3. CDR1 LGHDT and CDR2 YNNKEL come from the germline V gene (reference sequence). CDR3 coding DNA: TGTGCCAGCAGCCAACTAGCGGGGGGTGCCGAGCAGTACTTC. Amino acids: CASSQLAGGAEQYF.